The next 16 T cell receptor beta chains were all read from a single sample in a study of T cell responses to AZD1222 COVID-19 vaccine. TCRdb's copy holds only in-frame clones and misses some; the assay was immunoSEQ multiplex PCR. The sample includes 180,000 or so clones, 85% to 95% of them seen just once. This sample comprised peripheral blood, obtained 28 days after the second AZD1222 dose. These receptors came from an adult who received the AZD1222 COVID-19 vaccine.

This chain links TRBV9 with TRBJ1-1; no definite D call. Germline V gene data show CDR1 as SGDLS and CDR2 as YYNGEE. V was shortened by 4 bases and J by 1 base, with 5 bases between the two germline ends. CDR3 length equals 12 residues. The CDR3 sequence is CASSPGNTEAFF. In DNA, the CDR3 is TGTGCCAGCAGCCCGGGGAACACTGAAGCTTTCTTT.

This sequence joins TRBV2 and TRBJ1-1, with D hard to call. The CDR3 totals 12 residues. Germline CDR1 reads SNHLY; CDR2 reads FYNNEI. V was trimmed by 7 bases and J by 5 bases, leaving 11 bases between them. The CDR3 nucleotides are TGTGCCAGCACACGGGGATGGACTGAAGCTTTCTTT. This codes for CASTRGWTEAFF.

This chain uses TRBV7-8 with TRBJ1-1; D is perhaps TRBD1 (5 bases). The CDR3 is made up of 14 amino acids. V lost 2 bases and J 2 bases, leaving 9 bases between the germline ends. Per germline, CDR1 SGHVS and CDR2 FQNEAQ. The CDR3 sequence is CASSLQGSNTEAFF. The CDR3 nucleotides are TGTGCCAGCAGCTTACAGGGCTCAAACACTGAAGCTTTCTTT.

The gene calls are TRBV5-1 and TRBJ1-5, with TRBD1 matching 7 bases. Germline values: CDR1 SGHRS, CDR2 YFSETQ. V gave up 3 bases and J gave up 7 bases; unmatched junction bases: 4. This CDR3 is built from 13 residues. As DNA, the CDR3 is TGCGCCAGCAGCTCCAGGGGGGGCCAGCCCCAGCATTTT. This gives the protein CASSSRGGQPQHF. Based on the CDR3 plus reference TRBV5-1 and TRBJ1-5, the full variable domain is KAGVTQTPRYLIKTRGQQVTLSCSPISGHRSVSWYQQTPGQGLQFLFEYFSETQRNKGNFPGRFSGRQFSNSRSEMNVSTLELGDSALYLCASSSRGGQPQHFGDGTRLSIL.

The gene calls are TRBV5-6 and TRBJ1-1; 8 positions agree with TRBD1. Germline V CDR1 and CDR2: SGHDT, YYEEEE. With V trimmed by 4 bases and J by 5 bases, 10 bases remained unmatched. The CDR3 covers 15 residues. CDR3 sequence reads: CASSARGLSSTEAFF. The CDR3 nucleotides read TGTGCCAGCAGCGCCAGGGGGCTAAGCAGTACTGAAGCTTTCTTT.

The gene calls are TRBV6-4 and TRBJ2-1; 8 nucleotides line up with TRBD1. The ends lost 8 bases at V and 10 bases at J; junction bases unmatched: 10. This CDR3 spans 13 amino acids. The germline V gene encodes CDR1 MRHNA and CDR2 SNTAGT. As DNA, the CDR3 is TGTGCCAGCCGGGGGCAGGGGGCAGGGGAGCAGTTCTTC. Its translation: CASRGQGAGEQFF.

This chain joins TRBV30 and TRBJ1-5; no firm D call. Germline V gene sequence: CDR1 GTSNPN, CDR2 SVGIG (reference sequence). The V and J ends lost 4 bases and 2 bases respectively, with 9 bases between them. The CDR3 length is 13 residues. The CDR3 bases are TGTGCCTGGACGGCCGGAGGCAATCAGCCCCAGCATTTT. Translation gives CAWTAGGNQPQHF.

The rearrangement uses TRBV7-2 and TRBJ2-2; D possibly uses TRBD1 or TRBD2 (5 bases each). Germline V gene data show CDR1 as SGHTA and CDR2 as FQGNSA. This CDR3 region has 13 residues. The ends were cut back, 6 bases at V and 6 bases at J, with 11 bases in the middle. DNA for the CDR3: TGTGCCAGCAGAACAAGGGGAGCCGGGGAGCTGTTTTTT. Translating gives CASRTRGAGELFF. The whole variable domain, remainder taken from reference TRBV7-2 and TRBJ2-2, is GAGVSQSPSNKVTEKGKDVELRCDPISGHTALYWYRQSLGQGLEFLIYFQGNSAPDKSGLPSDRFSAERTGGSVSTLTIQRTQQEDSAVYLCASRTRGAGELFFGEGSRLTVL.

The rearrangement links TRBV3-1 (or the pseudogene TRBV3-2) to TRBJ2-1, with D perhaps matching TRBD1 or TRBD2 (6 bases each). The CDR3 contains 12 residues. The germline CDR1 and CDR2 sequences are LGHDT and YNNKEL (reference sequence). With 5 bases removed from V and 10 bases from J, the gap between germline ends came to 12 bases. The CDR3 protein is CASSAQGREQFF. CDR3 in DNA: TGTGCCAGCAGCGCCCAGGGGAGGGAGCAGTTCTTC.

The rearrangement joins TRBV29-1 to TRBJ1-4, with D perhaps TRBD1 (6 bases). CDR3 length equals 13 residues. Deletions cut 4 bases from V and 1 base from J, with 7 bases between. Germline V lookup: CDR1 SQVTM, CDR2 ANQGSEA. DNA of the CDR3: TGCAGCGTTGGCAGGGGAACTAATGAAAAACTGTTTTTT. It yields the protein CSVGRGTNEKLFF. The full variable domain, its missing parts supplied by reference TRBV29-1 and TRBJ1-4, is SAVISQKPSRDICQRGTSLTIQCQVDSQVTMMFWYRQQPGQSLTLIATANQGSEATYESGFVIDKFPISRPNLTFSTLTVSNMSPEDSSIYLCSVGRGTNEKLFFGSGTQLSVL.

V is TRBV2 and J is TRBJ1-1; D possibly corresponds to TRBD1 (5 bases). This CDR3 region has 14 residues. Per the germline V gene, CDR1 is SNHLY and CDR2 is FYNNEI. With 6 bases removed from V and 1 base from J, the gap between germline ends came to 12 bases. DNA of the CDR3: TGTGCCAGCAGGGTCGACAGAGAGAACACTGAAGCTTTCTTT. Translated: CASRVDRENTEAFF.

The genes are TRBV13 and TRBJ1-6; 7 bases are a match to TRBD1. The CDR3 is made up of 15 amino acids. Trimming took 1 base from V and 6 from J; bases not matched to a gene: 3. Germline CDR1 is PRHDT and CDR2 is FYEKMQ (reference sequence). This CDR3 is CASSLAGTANSPLHF. As DNA, the CDR3 is TGTGCCAGCAGCTTAGCGGGGACAGCTAATTCACCCCTCCACTTT.

V is TRBV2 and J is TRBJ2-5; TRBD1 is a possible D gene (5 bases). This CDR3 contains 12 residues. Germline lookup yields CDR1 SNHLY and CDR2 FYNNEI. Between the trimmed V and J ends, which lost 4 bases and 4 bases, there was a span of 7 bases. CDR3 nucleotides: TGTGCCAGCAGTGCCCAGGGAGAGACCCAGTACTTC. Protein: CASSAQGETQYF.

This chain joins TRBV23-1 and TRBJ1-2; D call uncertain. TRBV23-1 is an ORF; its function is uncertain. This CDR3 contains 14 residues. V shed 2 bases and J shed 2 bases, with 9 bases lying between them. For the CDR3, the DNA is TGCGCCAGCAGTCAAGACACGTCAAACTATGGCTACACCTTC. Its translation: CASSQDTSNYGYTF.

The chain carries TRBV29-1 and TRBJ1-4; D might be TRBD1 (6 bases). V was clipped by 7 bases and J by 0 bases, with 12 bases between them. This CDR3 is built from 14 residues. CDR1 and CDR2 from the germline V gene are SQVTM and ANQGSEA. CDR3 protein: CSAKGGATNEKLFF. The CDR3, as DNA: TGCAGCGCTAAGGGGGGGGCAACTAATGAAAAACTGTTTTTT.

The genes are TRBV6-5 and TRBJ1-2; 7 bases match TRBD1. The CDR3 runs 15 residues. V was pared by 6 bases and J by 8 bases, with 15 bases of the junction left unmatched. From germline, CDR1 is MNHEY and CDR2 SVGAGI. CDR3 amino acids: CASRRPGQGVDGYTF. For the CDR3, the DNA is TGTGCCAGCAGACGACCAGGGCAGGGGGTTGACGGCTACACCTTC.